The following is a TCR beta chain sequence with its context. Per germline, CDR1 MNHEY and CDR2 SMNVEV (reference sequence). This CDR3 is 15 amino acids long. V lost 4 bases to trimming and J lost 0 bases, with 10 bases between them. The data were obtained in a study of blood T cell repertoires in COVID-19. Overall study: Donors in the United States, Italy and Spain gave samples during acute or convalescent COVID-19.

Data came from immunoSEQ multiplex PCR; TCRdb stores just in-frame clones and leaves some out. The sample carries a few hundred thousand clones, 87% recorded once. The sequence came from a man aged 18 to 30 with active or convalescent COVID-19. The V call is TRBV27, the J call TRBJ2-1; a possible D gene is TRBD1 (6 bases). Sequencing used peripheral blood. CDR3 sequence: CASSSDRSSYNEQFF. The CDR3 DNA sequence: TGTGCCAGCAGTTCAGACAGGAGCTCCTACAATGAGCAGTTCTTC.